Presented here are 22 T cell receptor beta chains from one specimen sequenced in a study of T cells after yellow fever vaccination. TCRdb analysed the 5' RACE reads with MiXCR anew, one entry per CDR3 protein. In the table there are roughly 310,000 distinct CDR3 sequences, about 8.7% of which are singletons. The material sequenced was PBMCs, taken on the day of the first yellow fever vaccination. The receptors originated from a young man who received the YFV17D yellow fever vaccine.

A few counts support this clonotype. The chain joins TRBV4-3 to TRBJ2-5; D unresolved. The germline V and J ends were trimmed by 0 bases and 5 bases, with 13 bases remaining between them. CDR3 length: 15 residues. Germline V lookup: CDR1 LGHNA, CDR2 YSLEER. CDR3 protein: CASSQERTRRETQYF. CDR3 in DNA: TGCGCCAGCAGCCAAGAACGGACGAGACGTGAGACCCAGTACTTC.

This clonotype has a handful of counts. The rearrangement joins TRBV6-2 or TRBV6-3 to TRBJ2-2, with a possible D match to TRBD2 (6 bases). V lost 6 bases and J lost 4, with 18 bases in between. Germline V lookup: CDR1 MNHEY, CDR2 SVGEGT. The CDR3 spans 16 residues. Here the CDR3 DNA reads TGTGCCAGCAGCCCCCTAGTGGGGACTCCCACCGGGGAGCTGTTTTTT. Translated, it gives CASSPLVGTPTGELFF.

Ten or more counts support this clonotype. The chain joins TRBV5-1 to TRBJ2-7; no definite D call. This CDR3 has 13 amino acids. Germline values: CDR1 SGHRS, CDR2 YFSETQ. Trimming pared 0 bases from V and 5 bases from J, leaving 9 bases between. The CDR3 sequence: CASSLEPTDEQYV. CDR3 DNA sequence: TGCGCCAGCAGCTTGGAGCCCACCGACGAGCAGTACGTC.

This chain uses TRBV20-1 with TRBJ2-7; 9 bases map to TRBD1. The CDR3 is 15 residues long. Trimming removed 1 base from V and 6 bases from J; junction bases left unmatched: 10. Germline V gives CDR1 DFQATT, CDR2 SNEGSKA (reference sequence). CDR3 protein: CSARAPGQGTLEQYF. CDR3 sequence (DNA): TGCAGTGCTAGAGCACCGGGACAGGGAACCCTCGAGCAGTACTTC.

The J gene is TRBJ1-3, the V gene TRBV5-4, with 7 bases matching TRBD1. CDR3 length equals 15 residues. The junction had 7 bases not matched to a gene; V was cut back by 7 bases and J by 0 bases. Germline CDR1 reads SGHNT; CDR2 reads YYREEE (reference sequence). The CDR3, as DNA: TGTGCCAGCGCCACAGGGGAAGACTCTGGAAACACCATATATTTT. Encoded protein: CASATGEDSGNTIYF. The full variable domain, with the rest looked up from reference TRBV5-4 and TRBJ1-3, is ETGVTQSPTHLIKTRGQQVTLRCSSQSGHNTVSWYQQALGQGPQFIFQYYREEENGRGNFPPRFSGLQFPNYSSELNVNALELDDSALYLCASATGEDSGNTIYFGEGSWLTVV.

This clonotype was seen only a few times. The rearrangement links TRBV9 to TRBJ2-7; possible D gene TRBD2, 7 bases. The CDR3 sequence is 13 residues long. V was clipped by 3 bases and J by 4 bases, with 11 bases between them. From germline, CDR1 is SGDLS and CDR2 YYNGEE. The CDR3 sequence is CASSEGGDYEQYF. DNA of the CDR3: TGTGCCAGCAGCGAGGGGGGGGATTACGAGCAGTACTTC.

A word on this clonotype: With a much larger clone just one base away, this may be a read error. The gene calls are TRBV5-1 and TRBJ2-3, with 7 bases fitting TRBD2. CDR1 and CDR2 (germline): SGHRS, YFSETQ. This CDR3 has 15 amino acids. Unmatched junction bases numbered 3, after V lost 2 bases and J lost 0 bases. In DNA, the CDR3 is TGCGCCAGCAGCTTACCAGCGGGAAGCACAGATACGCAGTATTTT. It is translated as CASSLPAGSTDTQYF. Full variable domain (rest looked up from reference TRBV5-1 and TRBJ2-3): KAGVTQTPRYLIKTRGQQVTLSCSPISGHRSVSWYQQTPGQGLQFLFEYFSETQRNKGNFPGRFSGRQFSNSRSEMNVSTLELGDSALYLCASSLPAGSTDTQYFGPGTRLTVL.

The sample holds many counts of this clonotype. The V and J genes are TRBV3-1 and TRBJ2-1; the D gene is possibly TRBD2 (6 bases). This CDR3 spans 12 amino acids. V was cut by 2 bases and J by 9 bases, with 8 bases left in between. Germline V gives CDR1 LGHDT, CDR2 YNNKEL (reference sequence). The CDR3 reads CASSQLGGEQFF. The CDR3 bases are TGTGCCAGCAGCCAATTGGGGGGTGAGCAGTTCTTC.

The rearrangement links TRBV4-1 to TRBJ1-3; D ambiguous. Trimming took off 0 bases at V and 2 bases at J, with 8 bases between the two ends. Germline V gives CDR1 MGHRA, CDR2 YSYEKL. This CDR3 comprises 15 residues. The CDR3 coding sequence is TGCGCCAGCAGCCAAGAAAAAGGGACTGGAAACACCATATATTTT. Protein sequence: CASSQEKGTGNTIYF.

This clonotype showed up many times. The chain links TRBV2 to TRBJ1-2; no firm D call. V shed 3 bases and J shed 4 bases, with 9 bases lying between them. Germline V gene sequence: CDR1 SNHLY, CDR2 FYNNEI. CDR3 length equals 13 residues. The CDR3 protein is CASSDAAGYGYTF. The CDR3 bases are TGTGCCAGCAGTGATGCGGCAGGCTATGGCTACACCTTC.

This clonotype was counted a few times. The chain employs TRBV19 and TRBJ2-1; D call uncertain. Looked up from germline, CDR1 is LNHDA and CDR2 is SQIVND (reference sequence). V was trimmed by 1 base and J by 5 bases, leaving 6 bases between them. The CDR3 length is 13 residues. The CDR3 is CASSIGRDNEQFF. CDR3 sequence (DNA): TGTGCCAGTAGTATAGGCCGAGACAATGAGCAGTTCTTC.

This clonotype has a handful of counts. CDR3 residues: CASSFRKGGVRAKNIQYF. The DNA for the CDR3 is TGTGCCAGCAGTTTTCGGAAGGGCGGGGTGAGAGCCAAAAACATTCAGTACTTC. The chain combines TRBV27 with TRBJ2-4; possible D gene TRBD2, 6 bases. The V and J ends lost 3 bases and 0 bases respectively, with 18 bases between them. The V gene's germline CDR1 is MNHEY and CDR2 SMNVEV (reference sequence). This CDR3 has 18 amino acids.

This clonotype showed up just a few times. The gene calls are TRBV6-2 or TRBV6-3 and TRBJ2-1; maybe TRBD2 (6 bases). This CDR3 has 11 residues. V lost 6 bases and J 10 bases, leaving 10 bases between the germline ends. Germline V CDR1 and CDR2: MNHEY, SVGEGT. CDR3 in amino acids: CASRLGLEQFF. Here the CDR3 DNA reads TGTGCCAGCAGGTTGGGACTCGAGCAGTTCTTC.

There are many counts of this clonotype. The rearrangement links TRBV7-2 to TRBJ2-3, with 7 bases fitting TRBD1. CDR3 size: 13 residues. V lost 3 bases to trimming and J lost 4 bases; unmatched junction nucleotides: 1. Germline CDR1 SGHTA, CDR2 FQGNSA. The CDR3 loop is CASSFQGADTQYF. CDR3 in DNA: TGTGCCAGCAGCTTTCAGGGGGCAGATACGCAGTATTTT.

This clonotype was seen ten or more times. V and J are TRBV29-1 and TRBJ2-3; D gene unclear. With 4 bases removed from V and 0 bases from J, the gap between germline ends came to 14 bases. Germline assignment: CDR1 SQVTM and CDR2 ANQGSEA. The CDR3 sequence is 15 residues long. The chain's CDR3 is CSVVPLRVSTDTQYF. In DNA, the CDR3 is TGCAGCGTTGTCCCCTTACGGGTGAGCACAGATACGCAGTATTTT.

This clonotype has only a few counts. The V call is TRBV7-8, the J call TRBJ2-6; no clear D gene. V was cut by 5 bases and J by 0 bases, with 8 bases left in between. Per the germline V gene, CDR1 is SGHVS and CDR2 is FQNEAQ. This CDR3 has 15 amino acids. CDR3 DNA: TGTGCCAGCAGCCAACGTAGCTCTGGGGCCAACGTCCTGACTTTC. Protein product: CASSQRSSGANVLTF.

CDR3 DNA: TGTGCCAGCAGCCGGGGGTTGGCTAATGAAAAACTGTTTTTT. Translating it yields CASSRGLANEKLFF. J is TRBJ1-4 and V is TRBV7-2, with D possibly matching TRBD1 (5 bases). The CDR3 is 14 amino acids. Trimming stripped 5 bases from V and 3 bases from J, with 10 bases between. CDR1 and CDR2 from the germline V gene are SGHTA and FQGNSA.

Ten or more counts support this clonotype. The J gene is TRBJ2-1, the V gene TRBV4-3; D remains unclear. The CDR3 loop spans 14 amino acids. V was shortened by 0 bases and J by 6 bases, with 9 bases between the two germline ends. Germline CDR1 LGHNA, CDR2 YSLEER. The CDR3 DNA follows: TGCGCCAGCAGCCAAGAGGCCTTTAGCAATGAGCAGTTCTTC. As protein: CASSQEAFSNEQFF.

This clonotype occurred many times. The V call is TRBV5-1, the J call TRBJ1-2; D is perhaps TRBD1 (6 bases). Per the germline V gene, CDR1 is SGHRS and CDR2 is YFSETQ. The CDR3 has 15 amino acids. V shed 4 bases and J shed 0 bases, with 13 bases lying between them. The CDR3 protein is CASSIQGQANYGYTF. The CDR3 DNA is TGCGCCAGCAGCATCCAGGGACAAGCTAACTATGGCTACACCTTC.

The J gene is TRBJ2-5, the V gene TRBV6-5; D tentatively reads TRBD1 or TRBD2 (6 bases each). Germline assignment: CDR1 MNHEY and CDR2 SVGAGI. The CDR3 is 16 residues long. Trimming stripped 3 bases from V and 4 bases from J, with 18 bases between. The CDR3 DNA is TGTGCCAGCAGTTATCTCGGGGGCTCGGTTGGAGAGACCCAGTACTTC. Translation: CASSYLGGSVGETQYF.

The DNA of the CDR3 is TGTGCCAGCAGTTACTCGAGAGGGGAAATCGGCTACGAGCAGTACTTC. It is translated as CASSYSRGEIGYEQYF. This sequence joins TRBV6-5 and TRBJ2-7, with D perhaps being TRBD1 or TRBD2 (5 bases each). Germline V lookup: CDR1 MNHEY, CDR2 SVGAGI. This CDR3 is 16 amino acids long. V was pared by 0 bases and J by 3 bases, with 15 bases between.

This clonotype has just a few counts. The chain employs TRBV5-6 and TRBJ1-4; no reliable D call. V lost 0 bases and J lost 8, with 8 bases in between. CDR3 length equals 13 residues. The germline V gene has CDR1 SGHDT and CDR2 YYEEEE. The CDR3 coding sequence is TGTGCCAGCAGCTTGGCCATTGGGGAAAAACTGTTTTTT. It is translated as CASSLAIGEKLFF.